This is a list of T cell receptor beta chains from one sample in a study of vaccination and CD4 T cells after COVID-19. In TCRdb, the PCR reads were re-called with MiXCR into one record per CDR3 protein. The sample records some 18,000 distinct CDR3 sequences, 60% being singletons. The material sequenced was CD4+ T cells from blood, taken after SARS-CoV-2 vaccination. These receptors were obtained from a human donor who had recovered from COVID-19. CDR3s include the opening cysteine and the closing phenylalanine or tryptophan. The D gene is left open where the match is weak. Not all rows give a size; the values are once, few, many and, for expanded clones, a class.

TRBV14	TRBJ2-5	once	.	CASSQPQETQYF	TGTGCCAGCAGCCAGCCCCAAGAGACCCAGTACTTC
TRBV20-1	TRBJ2-2	few	TRBD2	CSARDPTGGNTGELFF	TGCAGTGCTAGAGATCCCACGGGAGGTAACACCGGGGAGCTGTTTTTT
TRBV20-1	TRBJ1-5	few	.	CSAPSGGQPQHF	TGCAGTGCTCCCTCCGGAGGTCAGCCCCAGCATTTT
TRBV7-2	TRBJ2-7	once	.	CASSLAGAAGDPYEQYF	TGTGCCAGCAGCTTAGCGGGGGCCGCGGGAGATCCCTACGAGCAGTACTTC
TRBV28	TRBJ2-5	few	TRBD2	CASSYSGSETQYF	TGTGCCAGCAGTTATAGCGGGAGCGAGACCCAGTACTTC
TRBV12-3/TRBV12-4	TRBJ2-2	.	.	CASSWAPNPDTTGELFF	TGTGCCAGCAGCTGGGCCCCCAACCCCGACACCACCGGGGAGCTGTTTTTT
TRBV10-3	TRBJ1-5	few	TRBD1	CAISGTGDNQPQHF	TGTGCCATCAGTGGGACAGGAGACAATCAGCCCCAGCATTTT
TRBV5-1	TRBJ2-5	.	.	CASSLEGQETQYF	TGCGCCAGCAGCTTGGAAGGGCAAGAGACCCAGTACTTC
TRBV7-2	TRBJ2-7	.	TRBD2	CASSPWTSGSYEQYF	TGTGCCAGCAGCCCCTGGACTAGCGGGTCCTACGAGCAGTACTTC
TRBV5-1	TRBJ2-5	.	TRBD2	CASSQRTSGIGETQYF	TGCGCCAGCAGCCAGAGGACTAGCGGGATAGGAGAGACCCAGTACTTC
TRBV30	TRBJ1-5	.	.	CAWSVLSNQPQHF	TGTGCCTGGAGTGTACTTAGCAATCAGCCCCAGCATTTT
TRBV2	TRBJ2-1	.	.	CASNRDLYNEQFF	TGTGCCAGCAACCGGGACTTGTACAATGAGCAGTTCTTC
TRBV29-1	TRBJ1-4	.	.	CSVEDQGEKLFF	TGCAGCGTTGAAGATCAGGGGGAAAAACTGTTTTTT
TRBV5-4	TRBJ1-5	.	.	CASGDGPVGQPQHF	TGTGCCAGCGGGGACGGCCCGGTAGGTCAGCCCCAGCATTTT
TRBV6-2/TRBV6-3	TRBJ1-1	.	.	CASSKLGTEAFF	TGTGCCAGCAGTAAACTCGGTACTGAAGCTTTCTTT
TRBV3-1	TRBJ2-7	.	TRBD2	CASSLELAGARSYEQYF	TGTGCCAGCAGCCTCGAGCTAGCGGGAGCTCGGTCCTACGAGCAGTACTTC
TRBV6-1	TRBJ1-2	.	.	CASSVQDYGYTF	TGTGCCAGCAGTGTACAGGACTATGGCTACACCTTC
TRBV28	TRBJ1-1	.	.	CASRAIQGQGREAFF	TGTGCCAGCAGAGCAATTCAGGGGCAAGGGCGTGAAGCTTTCTTT
TRBV7-3	TRBJ1-6	.	.	CASSPERNSPLHF	TGTGCCAGCAGCCCGGAGCGGAATTCACCCCTCCACTTT
TRBV20-1	TRBJ2-2	.	.	CSARGRFANTGELFF	TGCAGTGCTAGGGGCAGGTTCGCGAACACCGGGGAGCTGTTTTTT
TRBV20-1	TRBJ1-1	.	.	CSASDSEAFF	TGCAGTGCTAGTGACAGCGAAGCTTTCTTT
TRBV6-1	TRBJ2-5	.	TRBD1	CASSGLQGAPFREETQYF	TGTGCCAGCAGTGGGTTACAGGGGGCCCCTTTCCGTGAAGAGACCCAGTACTTC
TRBV7-3	TRBJ2-7	.	.	CASSLDRSSYEQYF	TGTGCCAGCAGCTTAGACCGGAGCTCCTACGAGCAGTACTTC
TRBV27	TRBJ2-5	few	TRBD2	CASSRRAGTSTETQYF	TGTGCCAGCAGTCGACGAGCGGGGACTAGCACAGAGACCCAGTACTTC
TRBV24-1	TRBJ2-5	.	TRBD1	CATSDAGTDQETQYF	TGTGCCACCAGTGACGCCGGGACAGACCAAGAGACCCAGTACTTC
TRBV6-9	TRBJ2-1	.	.	CASSCALGSPKMPYNEQFF	TGTGCCAGCAGTTGTGCCTTGGGGTCCCCTAAAATGCCCTACAATGAGCAGTTCTTC
TRBV28	TRBJ1-2	.	.	CASIRFNKERGTGYTF	TGTGCCAGTATCAGATTTAATAAGGAGAGGGGAACTGGCTACACCTTC
TRBV14	TRBJ1-5	.	TRBD1	CASSPGGTGLNQPQHF	TGTGCCAGCAGCCCGGGCGGGACAGGCTTAAATCAGCCCCAGCATTTT
TRBV20-1	TRBJ2-3	few	.	CSVTLLGTEYF	TGCAGTGTAACCCTCCTCGGAACTGAGTATTTT
TRBV24-1	TRBJ2-3	few	.	CATSDPGPRTSTDTQYF	TGTGCCACCAGTGACCCCGGACCTCGAACTAGCACAGATACGCAGTATTTT
TRBV5-1	TRBJ1-4	.	.	CASSLGDFREKLFF	TGCGCCAGCAGCTTAGGGGACTTCAGGGAAAAACTGTTTTTT
TRBV5-4	TRBJ2-7	.	.	CASRRSSSYEQYF	TGTGCCAGCAGGCGAAGCAGCTCCTACGAGCAGTACTTC
TRBV7-2	TRBJ2-5	.	.	CTSSFIARQTQYF	TGTACCAGCAGCTTCATAGCGAGGCAGACCCAGTACTTC
TRBV7-3	TRBJ2-2	.	.	CASSPRNTGELFF	TGTGCCAGCAGCCCCCGAAACACCGGGGAGCTGTTTTTT
TRBV5-6	TRBJ1-6	.	.	CASSYKTTGWNSPLHF	TGTGCCAGCAGCTACAAAACCACGGGGTGGAATTCACCCCTCCACTTT
TRBV20-1	TRBJ1-5	.	.	CSVVGANQPQHF	TGCAGTGTCGTAGGGGCGAATCAGCCCCAGCATTTT
TRBV10-1	TRBJ2-1	.	.	CASSKTGYNEQFF	TGCGCCAGCAGTAAGACAGGATACAATGAGCAGTTCTTC
TRBV7-9	TRBJ2-7	.	TRBD2	CASSPLGLAGDEQYF	TGTGCCAGCAGCCCCTTGGGGCTAGCGGGAGACGAGCAGTACTTC
TRBV20-1	TRBJ1-1	.	.	CSATSPSEAFF	TGCAGTGCAACATCCCCATCGGAAGCTTTCTTT
TRBV20-1	TRBJ1-2	.	TRBD1	CSARPLNRTGGFGYTF	TGCAGTGCTAGACCCCTTAACCGGACAGGGGGTTTTGGCTACACCTTC
TRBV27	TRBJ2-3	.	.	CASKRTASTDTQYF	TGTGCCAGCAAAAGGACCGCTAGCACAGATACGCAGTATTTT
TRBV4-1	TRBJ1-1	.	.	CASSQARDTEAFF	TGCGCCAGCAGCCAAGCCCGAGACACTGAAGCTTTCTTT
TRBV20-1	TRBJ2-2	.	TRBD1	CSARTGSGELFF	TGCAGTGCTAGGACAGGGTCCGGGGAGCTGTTTTTT
TRBV15	TRBJ2-7	few	TRBD2	CATSTRTSGRNEQYF	TGTGCCACCAGCACCCGGACTAGCGGGAGGAACGAGCAGTACTTC
TRBV30	TRBJ1-1	.	TRBD1	CAWRLQGSTEAFF	TGTGCCTGGAGATTACAGGGGAGCACTGAAGCTTTCTTT
TRBV7-3	TRBJ1-2	.	TRBD1	CASSAAQGGGYTF	TGTGCCAGCAGCGCTGCACAGGGGGGTGGCTACACCTTC
TRBV11-2	TRBJ2-5	.	TRBD1	CASSYRDREGETQYF	TGTGCCAGCAGCTACCGGGACAGGGAAGGCGAGACCCAGTACTTC
TRBV7-9	TRBJ2-3	.	TRBD2	CAGSNSGGGTQYF	TGTGCCGGTTCCAACAGCGGGGGTGGGACGCAGTATTTT
TRBV7-3	TRBJ2-1	once	TRBD2	CASSASSGSLEEQFF	TGTGCCAGCAGCGCCTCTAGCGGGAGTCTTGAAGAGCAGTTCTTC
TRBV20-1	TRBJ2-7	few	TRBD2	CSAVGLAYEQYF	TGCAGTGCTGTGGGACTAGCCTACGAGCAGTACTTC
TRBV6-2/TRBV6-3	TRBJ1-2	.	.	CASLTRGYENGYTF	TGTGCCAGCCTTACCCGGGGCTACGAAAATGGCTACACCTTC
TRBV20-1	TRBJ2-3	.	TRBD2	CSARGYLAGDTSRTDTQYF	TGCAGTGCTAGAGGTTATCTAGCGGGAGACACCTCGCGCACAGATACGCAGTATTTT
TRBV7-2	TRBJ2-1	.	.	CASSLETWVTQFF	TGTGCCAGCAGCTTAGAGACTTGGGTCACTCAGTTCTTC
TRBV15	TRBJ2-1	.	TRBD2	CATSRDPGGEYNEQFF	TGTGCCACCAGCAGAGATCCCGGGGGGGAGTACAATGAGCAGTTCTTC
TRBV6-1	TRBJ1-2	few	.	CATGGGGYGYTF	TGTGCCACCGGTGGGGGTGGCTATGGCTACACCTTC
TRBV20-1	TRBJ2-5	.	TRBD2	CSAPLAGRQETQYF	TGCAGTGCTCCACTAGCGGGGAGGCAAGAGACCCAGTACTTC
TRBV2	TRBJ2-3	.	.	CATTDLQRAPTDTQYF	TGTGCCACGACTGACCTACAGCGGGCTCCAACAGATACGCAGTATTTT
TRBV20-1	TRBJ2-5	few	.	CSANDDNQETQYF	TGCAGTGCTAACGACGACAACCAAGAGACCCAGTACTTC
TRBV20-1	TRBJ2-1	.	TRBD2	CSARQSSGGDNEQFF	TGCAGTGCTAGACAATCTAGCGGGGGAGATAATGAGCAGTTCTTC
TRBV15	TRBJ1-1	.	.	CATSRKGNTEAFF	TGTGCCACCAGCAGGAAGGGGAACACTGAAGCTTTCTTT